This is a list of T cell receptor beta chains from one sample in a study of cytomegalovirus exposure and HLA in healthy donors. The method was immunoSEQ multiplex PCR; TCRdb's version includes in-frame clones alone and lacks a portion of them. The data hold tens of thousands of clones, with around 94% observed a single time. Sequenced material: PBMCs. The origin of the receptors is a man aged 18 to 29 in good health and CMV-seronegative. Both conserved end residues are part of each CDR3. Fields, in order: clone size, J gene, D gene, V gene, CDR3 DNA, CDR3 protein. D genes are given only for firm matches. The listing skips clone size in some rows; elsewhere it reads once, few, many or a size class.

.	TRBJ2-1	TRBD1	TRBV6-1	TGTGCCAGCAGTCAAGGACAGGGTACAACCTACAATGAGCAGTTCTTC	CASSQGQGTTYNEQFF
.	TRBJ1-2	TRBD1	TRBV5-6	TGTGCCAGCAGCTGGGGGACAGGGAACTATGGCTACACCTTC	CASSWGTGNYGYTF
.	TRBJ1-1	.	TRBV30	TGTGCCTGGAGGTCGGGGTTGGCCACTGAAGCTTTCTTT	CAWRSGLATEAFF
.	TRBJ2-7	TRBD1	TRBV5-5	TGTGCCAGCAGCGACGGACCGGGACAGATGTACGAGCAGTACTTC	CASSDGPGQMYEQYF
.	TRBJ2-7	TRBD1	TRBV10-2	TGCGCCAGCAGCCGCGAACCGGACAGGGTCGACGAGCAGTACTTC	CASSREPDRVDEQYF
.	TRBJ2-7	.	TRBV6-6	TGTGCCAGCAGTTACTCCGACGGGTACGAGCAGTACTTC	CASSYSDGYEQYF
.	TRBJ2-6	.	TRBV5-5	TGTGCCAGCAGCTTGGCAGTAAGCTCTGGGGCCAACGTCCTGACTTTC	CASSLAVSSGANVLTF
.	TRBJ1-2	.	TRBV19	TGTGCCAGTAGCCCCACCGGGGGCTATGGCTACACCTTC	CASSPTGGYGYTF
.	TRBJ1-1	.	TRBV19	TGTGCCAGTATAGTATATCAGCCCCCGGAGGCTTTCTTT	CASIVYQPPEAFF
few	TRBJ1-2	TRBD1	TRBV9	TGTGCCAGCAGCGAGGGACAGTTCTATGGCTACACCTTC	CASSEGQFYGYTF
.	TRBJ2-1	TRBD2	TRBV2	TGTGCCAGCAGTGAACTAGCGGGAGGTCCTTTGATCTTC	CASSELAGGPLIF
.	TRBJ2-2	.	TRBV21-1	TGTGCCAGCAGCTCAAAGGCGTCTAGCGTCCCCCCGGCGAACACCGGGGAGCTGTTTTTT	CASSSKASSVPPANTGELFF
.	TRBJ1-1	TRBD1	TRBV7-2	TGTGCCAGCAGCGAATGGGGACAGGACCAGAACACTGAAGCTTTCTTT	CASSEWGQDQNTEAFF
once	TRBJ2-7	TRBD1	TRBV5-1	TGCGCCAGCAGCTTGGACAGGGGAGACTACGAGCAGTACTTC	CASSLDRGDYEQYF
.	TRBJ2-1	.	TRBV7-9	TGTGCCAGCAGCTTAGAACTAAGTGAGGATGAGCAGTTCTTC	CASSLELSEDEQFF
.	TRBJ2-3	.	TRBV14	TGTGCCAGCAGCCAATCAAATACGCAGTATTTT	CASSQSNTQYF
.	TRBJ2-3	.	TRBV11-3	TGTGCCAGCAGCTCTACGGCAGATACGCAGTATTTT	CASSSTADTQYF
.	TRBJ2-3	.	TRBV14	TGTGCCAGCAGCCTGAGCGGTACTAGCACAGATACGCAGTATTTT	CASSLSGTSTDTQYF
once	TRBJ2-3	.	TRBV6-5	TGTGCCAGCAGTTACTCGACCGATAGGGGTACGCAGTATTTT	CASSYSTDRGTQYF
.	TRBJ2-2	.	TRBV19	TGTGCCAGTAGTCAAGGGGCTAGGGAGCTGTTTTTT	CASSQGARELFF
.	TRBJ2-7	.	TRBV5-4	TGTGCCAGCAGCTCAGACAGTTACGAGCAGTACTTC	CASSSDSYEQYF
once	TRBJ1-3	.	TRBV7-2	TGTGCCAGCAGCTTAGGACAGAGCTCTGGAAACACCATATATTTT	CASSLGQSSGNTIYF
.	TRBJ1-1	TRBD1	TRBV4-1	TGCGCCAGCAGCCACGACAGGGAAGGAAACACTGAAGCTTTCTTT	CASSHDREGNTEAFF
.	TRBJ2-1	.	TRBV29-1	TGCAGCGTTGCAGGGTTCGATGAGCAGTTCTTC	CSVAGFDEQFF
.	TRBJ2-7	.	TRBV7-9	TGTGCCAGCAGCTTTCCAAGGACAAACTACGAGCAGTACTTC	CASSFPRTNYEQYF
.	TRBJ2-7	TRBD1	TRBV6-1	TGTGCCAGCAGTGTTAGGGGGACAGACCCCTACGAGCAGTACTTC	CASSVRGTDPYEQYF
.	TRBJ1-5	.	TRBV28	TGTGCCAGCAGTTCCAACCGGGGGAGGCCTAATCAGCCCCAGCATTTT	CASSSNRGRPNQPQHF